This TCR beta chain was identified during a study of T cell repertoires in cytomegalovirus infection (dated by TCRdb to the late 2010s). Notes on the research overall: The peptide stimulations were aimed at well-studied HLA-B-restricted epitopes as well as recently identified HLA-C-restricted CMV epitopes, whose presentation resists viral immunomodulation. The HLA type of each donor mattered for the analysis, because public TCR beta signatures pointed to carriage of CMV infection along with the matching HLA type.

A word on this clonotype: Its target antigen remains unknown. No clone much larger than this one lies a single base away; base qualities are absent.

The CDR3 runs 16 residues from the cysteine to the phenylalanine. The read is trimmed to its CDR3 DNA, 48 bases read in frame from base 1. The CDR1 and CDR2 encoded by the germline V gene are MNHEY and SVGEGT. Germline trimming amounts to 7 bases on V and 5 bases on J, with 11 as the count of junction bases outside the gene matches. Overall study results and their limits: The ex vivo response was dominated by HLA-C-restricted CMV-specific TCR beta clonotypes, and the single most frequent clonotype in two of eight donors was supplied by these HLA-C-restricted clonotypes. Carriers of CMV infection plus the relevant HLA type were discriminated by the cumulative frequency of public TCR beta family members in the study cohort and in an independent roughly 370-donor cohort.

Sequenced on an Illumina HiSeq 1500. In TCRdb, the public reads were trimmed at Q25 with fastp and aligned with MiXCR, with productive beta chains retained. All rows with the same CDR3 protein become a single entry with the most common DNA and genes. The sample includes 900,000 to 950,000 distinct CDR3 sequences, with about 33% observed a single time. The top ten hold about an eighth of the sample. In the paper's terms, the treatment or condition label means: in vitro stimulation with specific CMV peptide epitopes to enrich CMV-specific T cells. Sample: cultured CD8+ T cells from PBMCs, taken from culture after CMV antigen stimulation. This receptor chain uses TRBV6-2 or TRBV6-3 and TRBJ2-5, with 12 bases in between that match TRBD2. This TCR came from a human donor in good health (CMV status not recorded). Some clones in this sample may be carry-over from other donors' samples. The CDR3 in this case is CASTTLAGGPKETQYF. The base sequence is TGTGCCAGCACTACCCTAGCGGGGGGGCCTAAGGAGACCCAGTACTTC.